Each of the 8 T cell receptor beta chains below was sequenced from the same sample in a study of human T cells and chemical hapten exposure. Time point reported: patch test 1, 2 weeks after DPC sensitization. Documented treatment: therapeutic diphenylcyclopropenone sensitization with weekly scalp DPC. A single record per CDR3 protein comes from TCRdb applying MiXCR to the RACE reads. The table includes some 350,000 distinct CDR3 sequences, around 7% detected once. The sequencing here drew on whole blood, taken in connection with sensitization to the hapten diphenylcyclopropenone (DPC). Source of these receptors: a woman under 30 with alopecia areata. Some clones in this sample may be carry-over from other donors' samples.

This clonotype was observed a handful of times. The chain is built from TRBV3-1 and TRBJ1-2, with 9 nucleotides matching TRBD1. This CDR3 contains 14 residues. V shed 1 base and J 7 bases; nucleotides not matched to a gene: 4. The germline gives CDR1 LGHDT, CDR2 YNNKEL (reference sequence). CDR3: CASSQGTGVRGYTF. The CDR3 DNA sequence: TGTGCCAGCAGCCAAGGGACAGGGGTACGTGGCTACACCTTC.

The V call is TRBV6-6, the J call TRBJ2-2; possible D gene TRBD2, 6 bases. This CDR3 spans 15 amino acids. V was shortened by 3 bases and J by 3 bases, with 11 bases between the two germline ends. The germline CDR1 and CDR2 sequences are MNHNY and SVGAGI (reference sequence). The CDR3 region is CASSYWRDHTGELFF. Here the CDR3 DNA reads TGTGCCAGCAGTTATTGGAGGGATCACACCGGGGAGCTGTTTTTT.

In nucleotides, the CDR3 is TGTGCCAGCAGCCCCACGGAGGGGGCGACTAATGAAAAACTGTTTTTT. Protein: CASSPTEGATNEKLFF. J is TRBJ1-4 and V is TRBV9; 7 bases line up with TRBD1. The CDR3 spans 16 residues. With 4 bases clipped from V and 2 bases from J, the junction kept 8 bases outside the gene matches. Germline CDR1 and CDR2: SGDLS and YYNGEE. The full variable domain, rest sourced from reference TRBV9 and TRBJ1-4, is DSGVTQTPKHLITATGQRVTLRCSPRSGDLSVYWYQQSLDQGLQFLIQYYNGEERAKGNILERFSAQQFPDLHSELNLSSLELGDSALYFCASSPTEGATNEKLFFGSGTQLSVL.

The table lists this clonotype with many counts. This rearrangement joins TRBV9 to TRBJ2-3; unclear D gene. This CDR3 comprises 16 residues. CDR1 SGDLS and CDR2 YYNGEE come from the germline V gene. V dropped 1 base and J dropped 0 bases, with 12 bases sitting between them. The CDR3 DNA is TGTGCCAGCAGCGTAAGCTTCACCGGTAGCACAGATACGCAGTATTTT. The encoded protein is CASSVSFTGSTDTQYF.

The V and J genes are TRBV28 and TRBJ2-7, with D unclear. The CDR3 is 13 amino acids. The V end lost 6 bases, the J end lost 2 bases, and 11 bases lay between the germline ends. Germline CDR1 MDHEN, CDR2 SYDVKM. The DNA for the CDR3 is TGTGCCAGCAGCCCCCCGGAAACCTACGAGCAGTACTTC. This sequence encodes CASSPPETYEQYF.

This clonotype showed up just a few times. The chain carries TRBV18 and TRBJ1-2, with a possible D match to TRBD1 (5 bases). This CDR3 contains 13 residues. Germline V lookup: CDR1 KGHSH, CDR2 LQKENI. V was clipped by 0 bases and J by 8 bases, with 10 bases between them. This CDR3 reads CASSPPGQPGYTF. The CDR3, as DNA: TGTGCCAGCTCACCACCCGGACAACCGGGCTACACCTTC. The variable domain in full, with the rest retrieved from reference TRBV18 and TRBJ1-2, is NAGVMQNPRHLVRRRGQEARLRCSPMKGHSHVYWYRQLPEEGLKFMVYLQKENIIDESGMPKERFSAEFPKEGPSILRIQQVVRGDSAAYFCASSPPGQPGYTFGSGTRLTVV.

This clonotype was detected only a few times. The genes are TRBV6-6 and TRBJ1-1, with 10 bases identical to TRBD1. Germline V gives CDR1 MNHNY, CDR2 SVGAGI (reference sequence). With 6 bases clipped from V and 10 bases from J, the junction kept 5 bases outside the gene matches. This CDR3 spans 12 amino acids. The CDR3 DNA follows: TGTGCCAGCAGCTTAGGACAGGGGGGAGCTTTCTTT. Protein: CASSLGQGGAFF.

J is TRBJ2-7 and V is TRBV6-5, with TRBD2 matching over 8 bases. V lost 0 bases to trimming and J lost 3 bases; unmatched junction nucleotides: 16. Germline CDR1 reads MNHEY; CDR2 reads SVGAGI. The CDR3 runs 19 residues. CDR3 sequence: CASSYSMQATGTSNYEQYF. The CDR3 coding sequence is TGTGCCAGCAGTTACTCGATGCAAGCAACCGGGACTAGTAACTACGAGCAGTACTTC.